A single sample is the source of the 5 T cell receptor beta chains below, sequenced in a study of immune cell composition in non-small cell lung cancer. Produced via immunoSEQ multiplex PCR; TCRdb's table is partial and in-frame only. Of about 1,500 clones in the sample, about 80% are singletons; the top ten hold about 9.3%. Specimen: lung tumor tissue. These receptors originate from a human donor with non-small cell lung cancer.

The chain joins TRBV4-3 to TRBJ2-1, with 7 bases that match TRBD2. Germline V gene lookup returns CDR1 LGHNA and CDR2 YSLEER. J was trimmed by 4 bases and V by 4 bases; bases with no gene match: 7. The CDR3 totals 15 residues. The DNA of the CDR3 is TGCGCCAGCAGCCTATCCGGGACTACTTACAATGAGCAGTTCTTC. This encodes CASSLSGTTYNEQFF.

V gene TRBV6-5 combines with J gene TRBJ1-1; possibly TRBD1 for D (6 bases). The germline V gene has CDR1 MNHEY and CDR2 SVGAGI. V was shortened by 4 bases and J by 4 bases, with 13 bases between the two germline ends. CDR3 length: 14 residues. The DNA for the CDR3 is TGTGCCAGCAGTTGGGGGAACAGGGCCACTGAAGCTTTCTTT. Translating it yields CASSWGNRATEAFF.

The genes are TRBV5-5 and TRBJ1-5, with D unclear. CDR3 length: 14 residues. The ends were cut back, 4 bases at V and 5 bases at J, with 13 bases in the middle. Germline V gives CDR1 SGHKS, CDR2 YYEKEE (reference sequence). CDR3 loop: CASSGGLQDQPQHF. The CDR3, as DNA: TGTGCCAGCAGCGGAGGGTTACAAGATCAGCCCCAGCATTTT.

J is TRBJ2-2 and V is TRBV13, with 9 positions matching TRBD1. The trim removed 6 bases at V and 0 bases at J, leaving 2 bases unmatched. The CDR3 loop spans 15 amino acids. Germline V gene sequence: CDR1 PRHDT, CDR2 FYEKMQ (reference sequence). The CDR3 DNA sequence: TGTGCCAGCAGTAGGACAGGGGCGAACACCGGGGAGCTGTTTTTT. As protein: CASSRTGANTGELFF. The full variable domain, its missing parts supplied by reference TRBV13 and TRBJ2-2, is AAGVIQSPRHLIKEKRETATLKCYPIPRHDTVYWYQQGPGQDPQFLISFYEKMQSDKGSIPDRFSAQQFSDYHSELNMSSLELGDSALYFCASSRTGANTGELFFGEGSRLTVL.

The rearrangement joins TRBV5-1 to TRBJ1-4; D not resolved. V shed 0 bases and J shed 5 bases, with 11 bases lying between them. The CDR3 length is 15 residues. Per the germline V gene, CDR1 is SGHRS and CDR2 is YFSETQ. This CDR3 is CASSLDRQKNEKLFF. CDR3 DNA: TGCGCCAGCAGCTTGGATCGCCAGAAGAATGAAAAACTGTTTTTT.